Sequencing of this T cell receptor (beta chain) was carried out in a study of blood T cell repertoires in COVID-19. This study enrolled people aged about 18 to 100 from around 26 US geographic areas. From germline, CDR1 is DFQATT and CDR2 SNEGSKA (reference sequence). This CDR3 spans 11 amino acids. The method was immunoSEQ multiplex PCR; TCRdb's version includes in-frame clones alone and lacks a portion of them. The sample holds hundreds of thousands of clones, 88% seen once. The sequence was collected from a woman in her sixties or seventies who had recovered from COVID-19. The J gene is TRBJ1-2, the V gene TRBV20-1; possibly TRBD1 for D (5 bases). Sequencing input: PBMCs or T cells enriched from blood (not recorded which). The CDR3 region is CSPRQNYGYTF. The CDR3 nucleotides are TGCAGCCCCCGACAGAACTATGGCTACACCTTC.